A single sample gave rise to the 31 T cell receptor beta chains below, sequenced in a study of regulatory T cells in long-lasting Graves disease. The authors built TCR beta libraries using iRepertoire HTBI primers and Arm-PCR of CDR3 regions. MiXCR, applied by TCRdb to the multiplex PCR reads, yields one record per CDR3 protein. The repertoire includes hundreds of thousands of distinct CDR3 sequences, around 13% of them detected once, and around 10% sits in the top ten. The time point: newly diagnosed GD, antithyroid drugs for less than 3 months. PBMC-extracted RNA yielded the TCR library. These sequences were also reported in another study, on T cells in Graves' hyperthyroidism and ophthalmopathy.

Sequences were derived from peripheral blood mononuclear cells (PBMCs), sampled at new diagnosis, from a patient treated with antithyroid drugs. Every receptor here comes from a woman aged 25 to 39 with Graves disease.

The V and J genes are TRBV28 and TRBJ2-4; no reliable D call. The V gene's germline CDR1 is MDHEN and CDR2 SYDVKM. This CDR3 is 13 amino acids long. The V gene lost 3 bases and the J gene lost 9 bases, with 12 bases spanning the gap. CDR3 in amino acids: CASSLRRDGIQYF. The CDR3 DNA follows: TGTGCCAGCAGTTTGAGGAGAGACGGCATTCAGTACTTC.

A few counts support this clonotype. The V gene is TRBV7-8, the J gene TRBJ2-5; 9 bases are shared with TRBD1. V lost 4 bases to trimming and J lost 4 bases; unmatched junction nucleotides: 4. The CDR3 loop spans 14 amino acids. From germline, CDR1 is SGHVS and CDR2 FQNEAQ. The CDR3 sequence: CASSWQTGGETQYF. In nucleotides, the CDR3 is TGTGCCAGCAGCTGGCAGACAGGGGGAGAGACCCAGTACTTC. The entire variable domain, with the rest obtained from reference TRBV7-8 and TRBJ2-5, is as follows: GAGVSQSPRYKVAKRGQDVALRCDPISGHVSLFWYQQALGQGPEFLTYFQNEAQLDKSGLPSDRFFAERPEGSVSTLKIQRTQQEDSAVYLCASSWQTGGETQYFGPGTRLLVL.

The rearrangement links TRBV30 to TRBJ1-3, with D tentatively TRBD1 (5 bases). The V end was cut by 5 bases, the J end by 4 bases, with 9 bases between. The CDR3 totals 12 residues. Germline CDR1 is GTSNPN and CDR2 is SVGIG (reference sequence). The CDR3 bases are TGTGCCTGGCGGGGGACCGGAAACACCATATATTTT. This codes for CAWRGTGNTIYF.

This clonotype was found many times. This CDR3 is CASRTRLRAQYF. The DNA for the CDR3 is TGTGCCAGCCGGACCCGCTTGCGGGCCCAGTACTTC. V gene TRBV6-2 or TRBV6-3 combines with J gene TRBJ2-1; D might be TRBD2 (5 bases). The end of the DNA aligns better with TRBJ2-5, so the J call may be wrong. The CDR3 is made up of 12 amino acids. The germline V gene encodes CDR1 MNHEY and CDR2 SVGEGT.

This clonotype was seen many times. The chain combines TRBV18 with TRBJ1-5; 8 bases align to TRBD1. This CDR3 region has 16 residues. The junction had 16 bases not matched to a gene; V was cut back by 6 bases and J by 9 bases. Germline V gene sequence: CDR1 KGHSH, CDR2 LQKENI. The CDR3 nucleotides are TGTGCCAGCTCGCCGGACAGGGACCCCTTTTATTGGCCCCAGCATTTT. Its translation: CASSPDRDPFYWPQHF.

The chain has TRBV2 and TRBJ2-1, with TRBD1 identical over 7 bases. The CDR3 length is 15 residues. Losses at the gene ends were 5 bases for V and 4 bases for J; bases not matched to a gene: 8. CDR1 is SNHLY and CDR2 is FYNNEI in the germline V gene. CDR3 nucleotides: TGTGCCAGCAGTCCTTCGGGACAGCTTTACAATGAGCAGTTCTTC. It translates to CASSPSGQLYNEQFF. The full variable domain, with the rest looked up from reference TRBV2 and TRBJ2-1, is EPEVTQTPSHQVTQMGQEVILRCVPISNHLYFYWYRQILGQKVEFLVSFYNNEISEKSEIFDDQFSVERPDGSNFTLKIRSTKLEDSAMYFCASSPSGQLYNEQFFGPGTRLTVL.

Many counts were recorded for this clonotype. The V call is TRBV10-1, the J call TRBJ2-3; the match to TRBD2 covers 7 bases. This CDR3 comprises 18 residues. V lost 0 bases to trimming and J lost 0 bases; unmatched junction nucleotides: 9. CDR1 is WNHNN, CDR2 SYGVQD, per germline (reference sequence). In nucleotides, the CDR3 is TGCGCCAGCAGTGAGTCATTGGGGGACTACTACAGCACAGATACGCAGTATTTT. Protein: CASSESLGDYYSTDTQYF.

This clonotype has ten or more counts. The DNA of the CDR3 is TGTGCCAGCAGTCACCGGGACAACCGCCAAGAGACCCAGTACTTC. This encodes CASSHRDNRQETQYF. V usage is TRBV27 and J usage is TRBJ2-5; possibly TRBD1 for D (6 bases). The CDR3 runs 15 residues. V was trimmed by 5 bases and J by 1 base, leaving 14 bases between them. Germline values: CDR1 MNHEY, CDR2 SMNVEV (reference sequence).

Many counts were recorded for this clonotype. The V gene is TRBV29-1, the J gene TRBJ2-6; 8 nucleotides agree with TRBD2. Germline V gene data show CDR1 as SQVTM and CDR2 as ANQGSEA. The CDR3 sequence is 17 residues long. Trimming removed 4 bases from V and 0 bases from J; junction bases left unmatched: 8. CDR3 sequence: CSVGNLAGTSGANVLTF. As DNA, the CDR3 is TGCAGCGTTGGAAACCTAGCGGGCACCTCTGGGGCCAACGTCCTGACTTTC.

This clonotype was recorded many times. The chain joins TRBV27 to TRBJ2-3; the D gene is possibly TRBD1 (6 bases). The V end was cut by 0 bases, the J end by 4 bases, with 17 bases between. Per the germline V gene, CDR1 is MNHEY and CDR2 is SMNVEV (reference sequence). The CDR3 is 17 amino acids. The chain's CDR3 is CASSLSGGVPRADTQYF. CDR3 in DNA: TGTGCCAGCAGTTTATCAGGGGGAGTTCCTAGGGCAGATACGCAGTATTTT.

This clonotype appeared a few times. The chain combines TRBV5-6 with TRBJ1-6; D is perhaps TRBD1 (6 bases). The CDR3 consists of 16 residues. The V end was cut by 3 bases, the J end by 7 bases, with 17 bases between. In germline, CDR1 is SGHDT, CDR2 YYEEEE. CDR3 sequence reads: CASSSTRAGVNSPLHF. DNA of the CDR3: TGTGCCAGCAGCTCCACCAGGGCAGGGGTCAATTCACCCCTCCACTTT.

This clonotype has ten or more counts. The chain links TRBV6-1 to TRBJ2-6, with 7 nucleotides matching TRBD1. The CDR3 runs 15 residues. V lost 7 bases to trimming and J lost 4 bases; unmatched junction nucleotides: 7. Germline V gene lookup returns CDR1 MNHNS and CDR2 SASEGT. The CDR3 bases are TGTGCCAGCATCCTAGACAGGGCCGGGGCCAACGTCCTGACTTTC. Amino acids: CASILDRAGANVLTF.

This clonotype has just a few counts. V gene TRBV20-1 combines with J gene TRBJ1-5; D uncertain. The CDR3 totals 13 residues. From germline, CDR1 is DFQATT and CDR2 SNEGSKA (reference sequence). V shed 3 bases and J shed 6 bases, with 12 bases lying between them. For the CDR3, the DNA is TGCAGTGCTAGTCCCCGGGCCAGTCAGCCCCAGCATTTT. Its translation: CSASPRASQPQHF.

In its sample, this clonotype was seen a few times. Possible read error: a much larger clone is one base away. Here the CDR3 DNA reads TGCGCCAGCAGTTCAGGAGAGGGATGGAGTGGCTACACCTTC. This gives the protein CASSSGEGWSGYTF. This chain uses TRBV5-1 with TRBJ1-2; unclear D gene. Germline values: CDR1 SGHRS, CDR2 YFSETQ. V lost 5 bases and J 7 bases, leaving 18 bases between the germline ends. The CDR3 is made up of 14 amino acids. Combining the CDR3 with reference TRBV5-1 and TRBJ1-2 gives the whole variable domain KAGVTQTPRYLIKTRGQQVTLSCSPISGHRSVSWYQQTPGQGLQFLFEYFSETQRNKGNFPGRFSGRQFSNSRSEMNVSTLELGDSALYLCASSSGEGWSGYTFGSGTRLTVV.

V usage is TRBV7-9 and J usage is TRBJ2-7; D remains ambiguous. In germline, CDR1 is SEHNR, CDR2 FQNEAQ (reference sequence). Trimming left V 3 bases short and J 3 bases short, with 12 bases between. The length of the CDR3 is 14 residues. CDR3 coding DNA: TGTGCCAGCAGCTTCAATCGACTTGACTACGAGCAGTACTTC. Encoded protein: CASSFNRLDYEQYF.

There are many counts of this clonotype. This chain links TRBV6-1 with TRBJ2-1, with D possibly matching TRBD1 (5 bases). Trimming shortened V by 6 bases and J by 8 bases, and 17 bases separated the two germline ends. Germline V gives CDR1 MNHNS, CDR2 SASEGT. This CDR3 comprises 14 residues. Here the CDR3 DNA reads TGTGCCAGCAGACCTTTTTCTCAGGGCTATGAGCAGTTCTTC. Protein sequence: CASRPFSQGYEQFF.

This clonotype was observed many times. This sequence joins TRBV11-2 and TRBJ1-2; tentatively, D is TRBD1 (6 bases). CDR3 length: 15 residues. The V end lost 4 bases, the J end lost 4 bases, and 16 bases lay between the germline ends. Germline V CDR1 and CDR2: SGHAT, FQNNGV. The CDR3 sequence is CASSSFTDSSYGYTF. The DNA for the CDR3 is TGTGCCAGCAGCTCCTTTACGGACAGCTCCTATGGCTACACCTTC.

This clonotype came up many times. This chain uses TRBV20-1 with TRBJ2-7; 14 bases line up with TRBD2. The V and J ends lost 6 bases and 3 bases, in that order; junction bases with no gene match: 10. Germline V gives CDR1 DFQATT, CDR2 SNEGSKA (reference sequence). This CDR3 has 16 amino acids. Here the CDR3 reads CSAPGLAGESLYEQYF. Here the CDR3 DNA reads TGCAGTGCCCCGGGACTAGCGGGAGAGTCCCTCTACGAGCAGTACTTC.

The chain joins TRBV30 to TRBJ1-2, with a tentative D call TRBD1 (5 bases). The CDR3 runs 14 residues. CDR1 GTSNPN and CDR2 SVGIG come from the germline V gene (reference sequence). Trimming stripped 4 bases from V and 3 bases from J, with 15 bases between. The CDR3 DNA is TGTGCCTGGAATACAGGTCCAGCGGACTATGGCTACACCTTC. Its translation is CAWNTGPADYGYTF.

This clonotype showed up many times. The chain has TRBV11-3 and TRBJ2-2; TRBD2 matches at 7 bases. This CDR3 is 15 amino acids long. After removal of 4 bases from V and 4 bases from J, the junction contained 6 bases not matched to a gene. From germline, CDR1 is SGHNT and CDR2 YENEEA. CDR3 sequence: CASSSMGGSTGELFF. CDR3 bases: TGTGCCAGCAGCTCAATGGGGGGGAGCACCGGGGAGCTGTTTTTT.

This clonotype appeared many times. In nucleotides, the CDR3 is TGTGCCAGCAGCTTAGACCCCAACGTGGGTAGTGAGCAGTTCTTC. Its protein product is CASSLDPNVGSEQFF. The gene calls are TRBV11-3 and TRBJ2-1; D is uncertain. V was trimmed by 0 bases and J by 9 bases, leaving 15 bases between them. The germline V gene encodes CDR1 SGHNT and CDR2 YENEEA. CDR3 length: 15 amino acids.

Worth noting for this clonotype: Possible read error: a much larger clone is one base away. The V and J genes are TRBV2 and TRBJ1-4; no definite D call. Germline-derived CDR1 and CDR2 are SNHLY and FYNNEI. With 7 bases removed from V and 5 bases from J, the gap between germline ends came to 5 bases. CDR3 length: 11 residues. The CDR3 protein is CASTENEKLFF. DNA for the CDR3: TGTGCCAGCACCGAGAATGAAAAACTGTTTTTT.

This clonotype was counted many times. The chain has TRBV4-1 and TRBJ2-1; D is unresolved. Trimming removed 0 bases from V and 3 bases from J, with 3 bases in between. The CDR3 has 13 amino acids. Germline CDR1 is MGHRA and CDR2 is YSYEKL. CDR3 protein: CASSQDYYNEQFF. The DNA for the CDR3 is TGCGCCAGCAGCCAAGATTACTACAATGAGCAGTTCTTC.

This clonotype was picked up many times. The V and J genes are TRBV29-1 and TRBJ2-5; tentatively, D is TRBD1 (5 bases). V shed 6 bases and J shed 1 base, with 9 bases lying between them. The germline CDR1 and CDR2 sequences are SQVTM and ANQGSEA. This CDR3 is 12 amino acids long. CDR3 in amino acids: CSVQDLQETQYF. DNA of the CDR3: TGCAGCGTACAGGACCTCCAAGAGACCCAGTACTTC.

This clonotype was seen more than once but under ten times. This sequence joins TRBV6-2 or TRBV6-3 and TRBJ1-5; D not certain. CDR1 is MNHEY and CDR2 is SVGEGT in the germline V gene. With 5 bases removed from V and 0 bases from J, the gap between germline ends came to 11 bases. The CDR3 length is 15 residues. The CDR3 DNA sequence: TGTGCCAGCAGTCCACGTAGGTATAGCAATCAGCCCCAGCATTTT. It specifies CASSPRRYSNQPQHF.

This clonotype occurred a few times. A much larger clone differs by one base, so this may be a read error. V gene TRBV12-3 or TRBV12-4 combines with J gene TRBJ1-1; D is uncertain. This CDR3 contains 11 residues. Trimming cost V 8 bases and J 10 bases, with 14 bases left between them. CDR3: CASGVGLGAFF. CDR3 coding DNA: TGTGCCAGCGGGGTTGGCCTCGGAGCTTTCTTT.

Only a few counts were recorded for this clonotype. The CDR3 coding sequence is TGCAGTGCTAGGTCCCAACTAGCGGACACTTACAATGAGCAGTTCTTC. It encodes CSARSQLADTYNEQFF. The chain uses TRBV20-1 and TRBJ2-1; TRBD2 agrees at 8 bases. The germline V gene has CDR1 DFQATT and CDR2 SNEGSKA (reference sequence). J lost 4 bases, V lost 3 bases, and 11 bases had no gene match. The CDR3 extends over 16 amino acids.

Worth noting for this clonotype: This may be a read error, as it is one base from a much larger clone. The CDR3, as DNA: TGTGCCAGCAGCTTAGATCCCCTAGCGCCGAATGAGCGGTTCTTC. Amino acid sequence: CASSLDPLAPNERFF. The chain employs TRBV11-2 and TRBJ2-1, with a possible D match to TRBD2 (6 bases). The CDR3 contains 15 residues. Germline assignment: CDR1 SGHAT and CDR2 FQNNGV.

The chain recombines TRBV13 with TRBJ1-2, with 7 bases that match TRBD1. Looked up from germline, CDR1 is PRHDT and CDR2 is FYEKMQ (reference sequence). Trimming at V came to 2 bases and at J to 8 bases, leaving 17 bases not matched to a gene. CDR3 size: 17 residues. The CDR3 sequence: CASSLWAGGVQYGGYTF. CDR3 coding DNA: TGTGCCAGCAGCTTATGGGCAGGGGGAGTCCAATATGGCGGCTACACCTTC. The full variable domain, with the rest looked up from reference TRBV13 and TRBJ1-2, is AAGVIQSPRHLIKEKRETATLKCYPIPRHDTVYWYQQGPGQDPQFLISFYEKMQSDKGSIPDRFSAQQFSDYHSELNMSSLELGDSALYFCASSLWAGGVQYGGYTFGSGTRLTVV.

This clonotype has more than one count but fewer than ten. The chain links TRBV18 to TRBJ1-1, with D perhaps matching TRBD1 (5 bases). From germline, CDR1 is KGHSH and CDR2 LQKENI. Deletions cut 3 bases from V and 1 base from J, with 9 bases between. The CDR3 extends over 14 amino acids. The CDR3 loop reads CASSPTATNTEAFF. CDR3 DNA sequence: TGTGCCAGCTCACCGACAGCTACGAACACTGAAGCTTTCTTT.

The table lists this clonotype with a few counts. The chain is built from TRBV11-2 and TRBJ1-2, with no clear D. The length of the CDR3 is 13 residues. Germline V gives CDR1 SGHAT, CDR2 FQNNGV. The V and J ends lost 4 bases and 4 bases respectively, with 10 bases between them. The CDR3 here is CASSYDLVYGYTF. CDR3 coding DNA: TGTGCCAGCAGCTATGACCTGGTCTATGGCTACACCTTC.